This is a list of T cell receptor beta chains from one sample in a study of shared clonotypes between healthy human individuals. Clones were sequenced by immunoSEQ multiplex PCR, and TCRdb holds only the in-frame ones, with some missing. The table has 450,000 to 500,000 clones, approximately 84% seen once. Sequenced sample: PBMCs. The origin of the receptors is a woman in her thirties or forties in good health. Some clones in this sample may be carry-over from other donors' samples. Each CDR3 is given with its conserved first and last residue. A D gene is named only where the DNA matches it firmly. Clone size appears in some rows only: once, few, many, or a class for an expanded clone.

v_call: TRBV6-1; j_call: TRBJ2-4; d_call: NA; clone_size: NA; cdr3_nt: TGTGCCAGCAGCCGATGGGACTCCGGAGAAAACATTCAGTACTTC; cdr3_aa: CASSRWDSGENIQYF
v_call: TRBV30; j_call: TRBJ1-1; d_call: NA; clone_size: NA; cdr3_nt: TGTGCCTGGACGTCGGGACATGAAGCTTTCTTT; cdr3_aa: CAWTSGHEAFF
v_call: TRBV6-1; j_call: TRBJ2-7; d_call: NA; clone_size: NA; cdr3_nt: TGTGCCAGCAGTGGCCTCAGGACCCCCCTAAGGAGCGAGCAGTACTTC; cdr3_aa: CASSGLRTPLRSEQYF
v_call: TRBV6-5; j_call: TRBJ1-1; d_call: NA; clone_size: NA; cdr3_nt: TGTGCCAGCAGTGTTGAGGGACACACTGAAGCTTTCTTT; cdr3_aa: CASSVEGHTEAFF
v_call: TRBV18; j_call: TRBJ2-7; d_call: NA; clone_size: NA; cdr3_nt: TGTGCCAGCTCACCATTAGGACGGTCGGCCGAGCAGTACTTC; cdr3_aa: CASSPLGRSAEQYF
v_call: TRBV7-9; j_call: TRBJ2-5; d_call: NA; clone_size: NA; cdr3_nt: TGTGCCAGCAGCTTTCGGAGCCCTGATTTTGGGACCCAGTACTTC; cdr3_aa: CASSFRSPDFGTQYF
v_call: TRBV5-1; j_call: TRBJ1-4; d_call: TRBD1; clone_size: NA; cdr3_nt: TGCGCCAGCAGCGTAACAGGGGTTAGGAATGAAAAACTGTTTTTT; cdr3_aa: CASSVTGVRNEKLFF
v_call: TRBV18; j_call: TRBJ2-5; d_call: NA; clone_size: few; cdr3_nt: TGTGCCAGCTCAACACAAGAGACCCAGTACTTC; cdr3_aa: CASSTQETQYF
v_call: TRBV28; j_call: TRBJ1-5; d_call: TRBD1; clone_size: NA; cdr3_nt: TGTGCCAGCAGTTTGGGCCAGGGGGCTCAGCCCCAGCATTTT; cdr3_aa: CASSLGQGAQPQHF
v_call: TRBV7-2; j_call: TRBJ1-1; d_call: NA; clone_size: NA; cdr3_nt: TGTGCCAGCAGCTTAGTAGCAGGGTCCACTAAAGCTTTCTTT; cdr3_aa: CASSLVAGSTKAFF
v_call: TRBV5-1; j_call: TRBJ2-2; d_call: TRBD1; clone_size: NA; cdr3_nt: TGCGCCAGCAGCTTCTCTGGACAGGGGGCTAGCGGGGAGCTGTTTTTT; cdr3_aa: CASSFSGQGASGELFF
v_call: TRBV4-2; j_call: TRBJ2-7; d_call: TRBD2; clone_size: NA; cdr3_nt: TGTGCCAGCAGCCCCATACCGGGACTAGCGAAGGGTGGCGAGCAGTACTTC; cdr3_aa: CASSPIPGLAKGGEQYF
v_call: TRBV4-3; j_call: TRBJ2-1; d_call: NA; clone_size: NA; cdr3_nt: TGCGCCAGCAGCCAAGAGTTACGCCTCTCCTACAATGAGCAGTTCTTC; cdr3_aa: CASSQELRLSYNEQFF
v_call: TRBV25-1; j_call: TRBJ2-3; d_call: NA; clone_size: NA; cdr3_nt: TGTGCCAGCAGTCCGCGGACAGCCCGGGGAACAGATACGCAGTATTTT; cdr3_aa: CASSPRTARGTDTQYF
v_call: TRBV2; j_call: TRBJ2-1; d_call: TRBD1; clone_size: NA; cdr3_nt: TGTGCCAGCAGGCTGGACAGGGTTTTCTTC; cdr3_aa: CASRLDRVFF
v_call: TRBV28; j_call: TRBJ1-5; d_call: TRBD1; clone_size: NA; cdr3_nt: TGTGCCAGCAGTTTACCCAACAGGGGTATCGCTCAGCCCCAGCATTTT; cdr3_aa: CASSLPNRGIAQPQHF
v_call: TRBV18; j_call: TRBJ1-1; d_call: TRBD1; clone_size: NA; cdr3_nt: TGTGCCAGCTCACCGAGGACAGGACCTAACACTGAAGCTTTCTTT; cdr3_aa: CASSPRTGPNTEAFF
v_call: TRBV29-1; j_call: TRBJ1-1; d_call: TRBD1; clone_size: NA; cdr3_nt: TGCAGCGTTGAAAGGGACAGGGGGCCGGTCTCTGAAGCTTTCTTT; cdr3_aa: CSVERDRGPVSEAFF
v_call: TRBV6-1; j_call: TRBJ2-7; d_call: TRBD1; clone_size: NA; cdr3_nt: TGTGCCAGCAGGGTCCCGACAGGGGCCGGCGACGAGCAGTACTTC; cdr3_aa: CASRVPTGAGDEQYF
v_call: TRBV2; j_call: TRBJ2-2; d_call: NA; clone_size: once; cdr3_nt: TGTGCCAGCAGTGACCAGGGAACCGGGGAGCTGTTTTTT; cdr3_aa: CASSDQGTGELFF
v_call: TRBV5-1; j_call: TRBJ2-7; d_call: TRBD2; clone_size: NA; cdr3_nt: TGCGCCAGCAGCCCGGGGGGGCCAGGGCGCCTAGCGGGAGTCAAGTACTTC; cdr3_aa: CASSPGGPGRLAGVKYF
v_call: TRBV6-5; j_call: TRBJ2-1; d_call: NA; clone_size: NA; cdr3_nt: TGTGCCAGCAGTAGCAGAATCTACAATGAGCAGTTCTTC; cdr3_aa: CASSSRIYNEQFF
v_call: TRBV4-3; j_call: TRBJ2-5; d_call: NA; clone_size: NA; cdr3_nt: TGCGCCAGCAGCCAAGATCTAAAGGAGACCCAGTACTTC; cdr3_aa: CASSQDLKETQYF
v_call: TRBV9; j_call: TRBJ2-7; d_call: TRBD2; clone_size: NA; cdr3_nt: TGTGCCAGCAGCGCCGGACTAGCGGGATCGTTGGCCGGGGAGCAGTACTTC; cdr3_aa: CASSAGLAGSLAGEQYF
v_call: TRBV13; j_call: TRBJ2-1; d_call: NA; clone_size: NA; cdr3_nt: TGTGCCAGCAGCTTAGTTGGCATGAGCTCCTACAATGAGCAGTTCTTC; cdr3_aa: CASSLVGMSSYNEQFF
v_call: TRBV4-2; j_call: TRBJ2-1; d_call: NA; clone_size: NA; cdr3_nt: TGTGCCAGCAGCCAAGATTGGGCAAATGAGCAGTTCTTC; cdr3_aa: CASSQDWANEQFF
v_call: TRBV27; j_call: TRBJ1-3; d_call: NA; clone_size: NA; cdr3_nt: TGTGCCAGCAGTCTGTCAGGGGCTGGAAACACCATATATTTT; cdr3_aa: CASSLSGAGNTIYF
v_call: TRBV5-4; j_call: TRBJ1-3; d_call: NA; clone_size: NA; cdr3_nt: TGTGCCAGCAGCTGGGGGGGGACAAGCTCTGGAAACACCATATATTTT; cdr3_aa: CASSWGGTSSGNTIYF
v_call: TRBV4-1; j_call: TRBJ2-5; d_call: TRBD2; clone_size: NA; cdr3_nt: TGCGCCAGCAGCCAACTCGGACTAGCGGGAGGGCCCCAGTACTTC; cdr3_aa: CASSQLGLAGGPQYF
v_call: TRBV27; j_call: TRBJ1-2; d_call: TRBD1; clone_size: NA; cdr3_nt: TGTGCCAGCAGTCCTTGGACAGGGCCGGGCTATGGCTACACCTTC; cdr3_aa: CASSPWTGPGYGYTF
v_call: TRBV7-7; j_call: TRBJ2-3; d_call: TRBD1; clone_size: NA; cdr3_nt: TGTGCCAGCAGCCCGACAGGGGGCACAGATACGCAGTATTTT; cdr3_aa: CASSPTGGTDTQYF
v_call: TRBV6-5; j_call: TRBJ2-7; d_call: NA; clone_size: NA; cdr3_nt: TGTGCCAGCAGTTACTCGGCTAGCACCCACGAGCAGTACTTC; cdr3_aa: CASSYSASTHEQYF